A selection of T cell receptor beta chains follows, all from one sample in a study of blood T cell repertoires in COVID-19. Measured with immunoSEQ multiplex PCR; TCRdb has only the in-frame clones, and not every one. The table includes around 140,000 clones, around 84% detected once. The sample was PBMCs or T cells enriched from blood (not recorded which). The receptors shown here come from a middle-aged man with acute COVID-19. Each CDR3 is given with its conserved first and last residue.

J gene	V gene	CDR3 protein
TRBJ2-3	TRBV6-5	CASSYLADTQYF
TRBJ1-2	TRBV3-1/TRBV3-2	CASSQDAGISGDYGYTF
TRBJ1-2	TRBV28	CASTHPDRANYGYTF
TRBJ2-1	TRBV28	CASTRGSGGEQFF
TRBJ1-1	TRBV15	CATSSRTGETEAFF
TRBJ2-7	TRBV15	CATSRDVLAGGHEQYF
TRBJ1-2	TRBV28	CASSLEAGLSNYGYTF
TRBJ2-3	TRBV18	CASSETGQGAGTQYF
TRBJ1-2	TRBV5-4	CASSLGGAVGYTF
TRBJ1-6	TRBV19	CASSTQEGGSPLHF
TRBJ2-7	TRBV7-2	CASSLAGFGSGSYEQYF
TRBJ2-7	TRBV10-3	CAISPTGETYEQYF
TRBJ2-2	TRBV5-1	CASSLGLANTGELFF
TRBJ1-4	TRBV3-1/TRBV3-2	CASSLAENPNEKLFF
TRBJ2-5	TRBV19	CASSSTSGDLRETQYF
TRBJ2-3	TRBV3-1/TRBV3-2	CASSQGGGFTDTQYF
TRBJ2-7	TRBV19	CASRSTGLGSYEQYF
TRBJ1-4	TRBV5-1	CASSTGDLATNEKLFF
TRBJ2-7	TRBV21-1	CASSPQGQSPYEQYF
TRBJ2-3	TRBV3-1/TRBV3-2	CASQSGERDTDTQYF
TRBJ2-1	TRBV12-5	CASGTGGNEQFF
TRBJ2-1	TRBV2	CASTRDGLADEQFF
TRBJ2-7	TRBV7-2	CASSLVIAGGGEQYF
TRBJ1-2	TRBV12-3/TRBV12-4	CASSWGQIYGYTF
TRBJ1-4	TRBV18	CASSERTGVGEKLFF
TRBJ1-1	TRBV30	CAWSVRGLDTEAFF
TRBJ1-2	TRBV7-9	CASSPSGQAYGYTF
TRBJ2-1	TRBV24-1	CATSETQNEQFF
TRBJ2-1	TRBV7-9	CASSSTGYNEQFF
TRBJ2-7	TRBV19	CASSGTGVREQYF
TRBJ2-3	TRBV9	CASSVSSGGISSTDTQYF
TRBJ2-4	TRBV13	CASSHEGFGKNIQYF
TRBJ1-1	TRBV7-9	CATAPTGLNTEAFF
TRBJ1-5	TRBV9	CASSGTGGHQPQHF
TRBJ2-1	TRBV3-1/TRBV3-2	CASSLGLAGYNEQFF
TRBJ2-7	TRBV6-5	CASSYYGTSGSYEQYF
TRBJ2-3	TRBV3-1/TRBV3-2	CASSQDLAGVGTDTQYF
TRBJ2-7	TRBV5-5	CASSFTGTGGLYEQYF
TRBJ2-1	TRBV5-4	CASSLELLSEQFF
TRBJ2-1	TRBV6-2/TRBV6-3	CASSYRQDSFSYNEQFF
TRBJ1-1	TRBV12-3/TRBV12-4	CASSFGQGAAFF
TRBJ1-2	TRBV28	CASSPTGRSGYTF
TRBJ2-1	TRBV7-6	CASRFGTGAAPYNEQFF
TRBJ2-2	TRBV7-2	CASSLTRDLIGELFF
TRBJ2-7	TRBV19	CASRAGPPPHEQYF
TRBJ2-5	TRBV5-1	CASSSYPTGGIQETQYF
TRBJ1-1	TRBV11-1	CASSLYRDTEAFF
TRBJ2-1	TRBV7-3	CASSLTRELAGNNEQFF
TRBJ1-6	TRBV10-2	CASISSNRIFSPLHF
TRBJ2-3	TRBV28	CASSPPGLNTDTQYF
TRBJ1-2	TRBV6-5	CASSYSAERGYTF
TRBJ1-1	TRBV7-9	CASRSRTGATEAFF
TRBJ2-2	TRBV5-1	CASSFGLANTGELFF